These 21 T cell receptor beta chains were sequenced from one sample in a study of PD-1 blockade in classical Hodgkin lymphoma. Sequenced by immunoSEQ multiplex PCR; TCRdb stores in-frame clones only, minus some. The top ten hold about 25% of the sample, which has 10,000 or so clones, roughly three quarters seen once. Exposure to brentuximab vedotin varied, and each patient had relapsed following autologous stem cell transplantation. The input for sequencing was peripheral blood mononuclear cells (PBMCs), taken at baseline. The source is a human donor with classical Hodgkin lymphoma.

The DNA for the CDR3 is TGTGCCAGTAGCTACACGGGGTACGATGAGCAGTTCTTC. This codes for CASSYTGYDEQFF. The V and J genes are TRBV19 and TRBJ2-1; a possible D gene is TRBD2 (5 bases). The CDR3 is made up of 13 amino acids. V was cut by 6 bases and J by 8 bases, with 14 bases left in between. Germline CDR1 is LNHDA and CDR2 is SQIVND (reference sequence).

The chain has TRBV15 and TRBJ2-3; TRBD2 might be the D (7 bases). CDR1 and CDR2 (germline): LNHNV, YYDKDF (reference sequence). This CDR3 spans 18 amino acids. Trimming took 7 bases from V and 0 from J, leaving 23 bases between them. CDR3 DNA: TGTGCCACCAACAACCAACCCGCGGGGGCGGGAAGCACAGATACGCAGTATTTT. Translated, it gives CATNNQPAGAGSTDTQYF.

The rearrangement links TRBV28 to TRBJ2-3; D is unclear. Germline V CDR1 and CDR2: MDHEN, SYDVKM. This CDR3 is built from 13 residues. Deletions cut 2 bases from V and 6 bases from J, with 9 bases between. CDR3 sequence reads: CASSLLDRDTQYF. CDR3 nucleotides: TGTGCCAGCAGTTTACTGGACCGGGATACGCAGTATTTT.

The chain combines TRBV7-8 with TRBJ2-5, with TRBD2 as a possible D gene (6 bases). The CDR3 has 14 amino acids. Germline V lookup: CDR1 SGHVS, CDR2 FQNEAQ. The V gene lost 2 bases and the J gene lost 4 bases, with 11 bases spanning the gap. CDR3 sequence: CASSLFTSRETQYF. The CDR3 DNA reads as TGTGCCAGCAGCTTATTTACTAGCCGAGAGACCCAGTACTTC.

Only one count was recorded for this clone. V is TRBV19 and J is TRBJ2-7; 9 bases map to TRBD1. The ends lost 3 bases at V and 4 bases at J; junction bases unmatched: 4. From germline, CDR1 is LNHDA and CDR2 SQIVND (reference sequence). This CDR3 has 14 amino acids. Written as DNA, the CDR3 is TGTGCCAGTAGTATGGGGACAGGGTTGTACGAGCAGTACTTC. Translation: CASSMGTGLYEQYF.

J is TRBJ2-6 and V is TRBV19, with no clear D. V gave up 4 bases and J gave up 0 bases, with 7 bases separating them. This CDR3 is 15 amino acids long. Looked up from germline, CDR1 is LNHDA and CDR2 is SQIVND (reference sequence). CDR3 DNA sequence: TGTGCCAGTAGTAAAGTAAGCTCTGGGGCCAACGTCCTGACTTTC. Protein product: CASSKVSSGANVLTF.

V usage is TRBV6-5 and J usage is TRBJ2-7; 10 bases are a match to TRBD2. With V trimmed by 6 bases and J by 0 bases, 5 bases remained unmatched. Germline CDR1 and CDR2: MNHEY and SVGAGI. CDR3 length: 15 residues. CDR3 residues: CASSPQREGSYEQYF. The CDR3 coding sequence is TGTGCCAGCAGCCCCCAGCGGGAGGGCTCCTACGAGCAGTACTTC.

This chain links TRBV5-1 with TRBJ2-7; D possibly corresponds to TRBD1 (6 bases). The germline gives CDR1 SGHRS, CDR2 YFSETQ. This CDR3 has 13 residues. V lost 4 bases and J lost 3, with 11 bases in between. The CDR3 protein is CASSPGTIYEQYF. DNA for the CDR3: TGCGCCAGCAGCCCGGGGACAATCTACGAGCAGTACTTC. The whole variable domain, filled in from reference TRBV5-1 and TRBJ2-7, reads KAGVTQTPRYLIKTRGQQVTLSCSPISGHRSVSWYQQTPGQGLQFLFEYFSETQRNKGNFPGRFSGRQFSNSRSEMNVSTLELGDSALYLCASSPGTIYEQYFGPGTRLTVT.

The chain uses TRBV5-6 and TRBJ1-1, with a weak D call TRBD1 (5 bases). Trimming shortened V by 2 bases and J by 5 bases, and 10 bases separated the two germline ends. The CDR3 totals 13 residues. In germline, CDR1 is SGHDT, CDR2 YYEEEE. CDR3: CASSFAGRTEAFF. The CDR3 bases are TGTGCCAGCAGCTTTGCGGGGCGGACTGAAGCTTTCTTT.

The chain carries TRBV2 and TRBJ2-1; D unclear. Germline V CDR1 and CDR2: SNHLY, FYNNEI. Between the trimmed V and J ends, which lost 6 bases and 4 bases, there was a span of 13 bases. This CDR3 is built from 14 residues. This chain's CDR3 is CASSITGGYNEQFF. In DNA, the CDR3 is TGTGCCAGCAGCATTACGGGTGGATACAATGAGCAGTTCTTC.

The genes are TRBV10-2 and TRBJ1-3; D perhaps matches TRBD1 (6 bases). The CDR3 spans 15 residues. V was shortened by 0 bases and J by 4 bases, with 10 bases between the two germline ends. Germline CDR1 and CDR2: WSHSY and SAAADI. Here the CDR3 DNA reads TGCGCCAGCAGTGAGTCCACAGGGAAAGGAAACACCATATATTTT. Protein product: CASSESTGKGNTIYF.

The V gene is TRBV4-1, the J gene TRBJ2-4; 7 bases agree with TRBD2. Germline loops: CDR1 MGHRA, CDR2 YSYEKL. This CDR3 is 18 amino acids long. Germline trimming cut 1 base from V and 1 base from J; bases unmatched to any gene: 10. The CDR3 nucleotides are TGCGCCAGCAGCCAAGTCGGTGGGGGGGGAGCGGCCAAAAACATTCAGTACTTC. The encoded protein is CASSQVGGGGAAKNIQYF.

By its share, this clone is medium-sized. This chain uses TRBV14 with TRBJ2-1; TRBD2 agrees at 12 bases. The junction had 4 bases not matched to a gene; V was cut back by 5 bases and J by 11 bases. The CDR3 spans 13 residues. Looked up from germline, CDR1 is SGHDN and CDR2 is FVKESK. CDR3 sequence (DNA): TGTGCCAGCAGCGCTAGCGGGAGGGTGAAGCAGTTCTTC. This gives the protein CASSASGRVKQFF.

The chain couples TRBV15 to TRBJ2-7; 15 nucleotides line up with TRBD2. The V gene's germline CDR1 is LNHNV and CDR2 YYDKDF (reference sequence). The CDR3 totals 16 residues. J lost 4 bases, V lost 3 bases, and 4 bases had no gene match. The CDR3 spells CATSSSGLAGGYEQYF. Written as DNA, the CDR3 is TGTGCCACCAGCAGTTCCGGACTAGCGGGAGGGTACGAGCAGTACTTC.

This clone is medium-sized in the sample. The V gene is TRBV7-9, the J gene TRBJ2-1; a weak D match, TRBD2 (6 bases). From germline, CDR1 is SEHNR and CDR2 FQNEAQ (reference sequence). V lost 5 bases and J 5 bases, leaving 22 bases between the germline ends. The CDR3 loop spans 17 amino acids. The CDR3 DNA reads TGTGCCAGCAGCCCGCCCCACGACGGGACTGGAAACAATGAGCAGTTCTTC. It yields the protein CASSPPHDGTGNNEQFF.

V is TRBV4-1 and J is TRBJ1-4; a weak D match, TRBD1 (6 bases). Looked up from germline, CDR1 is MGHRA and CDR2 is YSYEKL. Between the trimmed V and J ends, which lost 5 bases and 4 bases, there was a span of 23 bases. The CDR3 covers 18 residues. The CDR3 region has the DNA TGCGCCAGCAGCACTCAGGGGAACAGGTTTGGTCGTAATGAAAAACTGTTTTTT. Translating gives CASSTQGNRFGRNEKLFF.

The CDR3 region is CASSIDRSGYSNQPQHF. The CDR3 DNA sequence: TGTGCCAGTAGTATAGATCGATCCGGGTATAGCAATCAGCCCCAGCATTTT. V is TRBV19 and J is TRBJ1-5; D gene uncertain. With 0 bases removed from V and 0 bases from J, the gap between germline ends came to 12 bases. The germline gives CDR1 LNHDA, CDR2 SQIVND (reference sequence). The CDR3 consists of 17 residues.

The chain has TRBV10-2 and TRBJ2-7; 13 positions agree with TRBD2. Germline V gene lookup returns CDR1 WSHSY and CDR2 SAAADI. This CDR3 contains 18 residues. Germline trimming cut 3 bases from V and 0 bases from J; bases unmatched to any gene: 8. Here the CDR3 DNA reads TGCGCCAGCAGTGATCCGACTAGCGGGAGGACTACCTCCTACGAGCAGTACTTC. Translation: CASSDPTSGRTTSYEQYF.

The J gene is TRBJ1-5, the V gene TRBV4-1, with 8 positions matching TRBD1. V lost 2 bases to trimming and J lost 10 bases; unmatched junction nucleotides: 7. CDR1 and CDR2 (germline): MGHRA, YSYEKL. The CDR3 sequence is 14 residues long. The CDR3, as DNA: TGCGCCAGCAGCCAAAACAGGGGGGGCCTCCCCCAGCATTTT. Encoded protein: CASSQNRGGLPQHF.

The CDR3 bases are TGTGCCAGCATCCCCCACACGGCCGGGGAGCTGTTTTTT. This encodes CASIPHTAGELFF. V and J are TRBV6-6 and TRBJ2-2; D is ambiguous. Germline V lookup: CDR1 MNHNY, CDR2 SVGAGI (reference sequence). V was pared by 7 bases and J by 6 bases, with 12 bases between. This CDR3 has 13 residues.

By share, this clone ranks as medium-sized. DNA of the CDR3: TGCGCCAGCAGTGAGTCCTACGAGCAGTACTTC. This gives the protein CASSESYEQYF. The chain joins TRBV10-1 to TRBJ2-7, with D unclear. The CDR3 length is 11 residues. Trimming removed 0 bases from V and 3 bases from J, with 0 bases in between. Germline V lookup: CDR1 WNHNN, CDR2 SYGVQD (reference sequence).